This TCR beta chain is drawn from a study of lymphopenia after photon versus proton radiotherapy. The germline V gene encodes CDR1 SGHVS and CDR2 FQNEAQ. The CDR3 runs 17 residues. The V end was cut by 5 bases, the J end by 5 bases, with 21 bases between. With respect to this clone: Its specificity is not known.

Whole-study results and caveats: Authors raise, but do not show, better survival with proton therapy. Photon-treated patients lost naive T cells and TCR diversity; proton-treated stayed stable. After lymphocyte nadir, photon-treated repertoires showed oligoclonal expansion, especially CD8+ Temra.

Sequenced by immunoSEQ multiplex PCR; TCRdb stores in-frame clones only, minus some. The table records about 65,000 clones, approximately 87% of them present only once. Sequences were derived from peripheral blood, sampled from a patient treated with proton-based radiotherapy. The receptor's source is a man older than 75 with esophageal cancer. The chain has TRBV7-8 and TRBJ2-2; D is unresolved. CDR3 coding DNA: TGTGCCAGCAGCCCCAAAACTTTTAAGACCCCGACCGGGGAGCTGTTTTTT. Protein: CASSPKTFKTPTGELFF. The whole variable domain, remainder taken from reference TRBV7-8 and TRBJ2-2, is GAGVSQSPRYKVAKRGQDVALRCDPISGHVSLFWYQQALGQGPEFLTYFQNEAQLDKSGLPSDRFFAERPEGSVSTLKIQRTQQEDSAVYLCASSPKTFKTPTGELFFGEGSRLTVL.